The 5 T cell receptor beta chains presented below share a single source sample, sequenced in a study of blood T cell repertoires in COVID-19. Repertoires were generated with immunoSEQ multiplex PCR, while TCRdb's copy carries only in-frame clones and drops some. The sample lists 120,000 or so clones, about 85% occurring once. Input material: peripheral blood. Every receptor here comes from a woman of 80 years or more with acute or convalescent COVID-19.

The V call is TRBV7-9, the J call TRBJ1-4; tentatively, D is TRBD1 (6 bases). The CDR3 covers 15 residues. The V gene's germline CDR1 is SEHNR and CDR2 FQNEAQ (reference sequence). Trimming took 0 bases from V and 5 from J, leaving 10 bases between them. CDR3 in DNA: TGTGCCAGCAGCTTAGCGCTGGGGGCGAATGAAAAACTGTTTTTT. This codes for CASSLALGANEKLFF.

The chain carries TRBV5-1 and TRBJ1-1, with D tentatively TRBD1 (6 bases). The V end lost 4 bases, the J end lost 4 bases, and 29 bases lay between the germline ends. Germline CDR1 reads SGHRS; CDR2 reads YFSETQ. The CDR3 is 19 residues long. CDR3 protein: CASSPPTGGAGQIATEAFF. CDR3 nucleotide sequence: TGCGCCAGCAGCCCCCCCACCGGGGGGGCAGGCCAGATCGCCACTGAAGCTTTCTTT. Looking up the rest from reference TRBV5-1 and TRBJ1-1 gives the full variable domain: KAGVTQTPRYLIKTRGQQVTLSCSPISGHRSVSWYQQTPGQGLQFLFEYFSETQRNKGNFPGRFSGRQFSNSRSEMNVSTLELGDSALYLCASSPPTGGAGQIATEAFFGQGTRLTVV.

V is TRBV29-1 and J is TRBJ2-7; D is possibly TRBD1 or TRBD2 (6 bases each). V was shortened by 7 bases and J by 2 bases, with 15 bases between the two germline ends. From germline, CDR1 is SQVTM and CDR2 ANQGSEA. The CDR3 consists of 13 residues. Written as DNA, the CDR3 is TGCAGCGCGGGGGCAGGGGCAGCCTACGAGCAGTACTTC. Encoded protein: CSAGAGAAYEQYF.

The chain has TRBV10-1 and TRBJ1-6; D is unclear. The CDR3 consists of 13 residues. Germline V gene lookup returns CDR1 WNHNN and CDR2 SYGVQD (reference sequence). V was clipped by 6 bases and J by 7 bases, with 10 bases between them. CDR3 in amino acids: CASRRLRNSPLHF. The CDR3, as DNA: TGCGCCAGCAGAAGGTTGCGGAATTCACCCCTCCACTTT.

V gene TRBV19 combines with J gene TRBJ1-6; 9 positions agree with TRBD1. V gave up 5 bases and J gave up 4 bases; unmatched junction bases: 9. The CDR3 loop spans 17 amino acids. In germline, CDR1 is LNHDA, CDR2 SQIVND (reference sequence). CDR3 residues: CASSGGTGQGYNSPLHF. DNA of the CDR3: TGTGCCAGTAGTGGCGGGACAGGGCAAGGGTATAATTCACCCCTCCACTTT.